This entry concerns a single TCR beta chain. The antigen remains unidentified. The CDR3 extends over 15 amino acids. In germline, CDR1 is PRHDT, CDR2 FYEKMQ (reference sequence). Between the trimmed V and J ends, which lost 4 bases and 4 bases, there was a span of 17 bases. Carrying unique molecular identifiers, the cDNA also gained a universal primer site through template switching. TCRdb re-derived calls from the 5' RACE reads in MiXCR, one entry per CDR3 protein. The repertoire holds roughly 1.6 million distinct CDR3 sequences, with less than 35% as singletons. This entry comes from a study of identical twins. The study, taken as a whole, reports: Analyses of zero insertions could, in part, be confounded by invariant MAIT and iNKT cells. Cord blood beta clonotypes that were abundant carried fewer insertions, and memory repertoires showed no such trend.

Healthy Caucasian donors formed the entire cohort. The sequenced material came from cord blood. This receptor was taken from a newborn girl in good health. This rearrangement joins TRBV13 to TRBJ2-7; D not resolved. This CDR3 is CASSSGFGRDYEQYF. In nucleotides, the CDR3 is TGTGCCAGCAGCTCCGGTTTTGGCAGAGATTACGAGCAGTACTTC.